These T cell receptor beta chains were read from a single sample in a study of cytomegalovirus exposure and HLA in healthy donors. Some clones are missing from TCRdb's copy, which holds only in-frame ones; the method was immunoSEQ multiplex PCR. The table gives approximately 70,000 clones; the top ten clones make up about 5% of it. The source material was PBMCs. The receptor set was obtained from a woman in her 40s in good health and CMV-seropositive. CDR3s include the opening cysteine and the closing phenylalanine or tryptophan. Fields, in order: CDR3 DNA, CDR3 protein, V gene, CDR3 length, J gene, D gene. A D gene is named only where the DNA matches it firmly.

TGCGCCAGCAGACAGGGGTTAGGCAATCAGCCCCAGCATTTT,CASRQGLGNQPQHF,TRBV5-1,14,TRBJ1-5,TRBD1
TGTGCCAGCAGCAAAGGACTAGCGGGGGGCAATGAGCAGTTCTTC,CASSKGLAGGNEQFF,TRBV7-8,15,TRBJ2-1,TRBD2
TGTGCCAGCAGTTTAGGGATCGAGGGCGAAAAACTGTTTTTT,CASSLGIEGEKLFF,TRBV27,14,TRBJ1-4,-
TGTGCCACCAGCTTAGTCAGGGGTCGTGCTCGGGAGCAGTACTTC,CATSLVRGRAREQYF,TRBV15,15,TRBJ2-7,-
TGTGCCAGCCGGACAGGGATGAGCTCCTACGAGCAGTACTTC,CASRTGMSSYEQYF,TRBV6-6,14,TRBJ2-7,TRBD1
TGTGCCACCAGCAGGACAGTCTTTGGTGAGACCCAGTACTTC,CATSRTVFGETQYF,TRBV15,14,TRBJ2-5,-
TGTGCCAGCAGCCCCACAGGGGTTAGTAACACCGGGGAGCTGTTTTTT,CASSPTGVSNTGELFF,TRBV11-3,16,TRBJ2-2,TRBD1
TGTGCCAGCAGCTTGGGTTCAGTTAACTATGGCTACACCTTC,CASSLGSVNYGYTF,TRBV5-4,14,TRBJ1-2,-
TGTGCCAGCAGCTTCGACAGTCCCTATGGCTACACCTTC,CASSFDSPYGYTF,TRBV5-4,13,TRBJ1-2,-
TGTGCCAGCAGCCCTGACAGGGACCCATCCTACGAGCAGTACTTC,CASSPDRDPSYEQYF,TRBV2,15,TRBJ2-7,TRBD1
TGTGCCAGCAGCTTAGGACCCGGGACAGGGGCCGGGGAGCTGTTTTTT,CASSLGPGTGAGELFF,TRBV11-2,16,TRBJ2-2,TRBD1
TGTGCCAGCAGTCAGGGGCCGGGACAGAGCTCTGGAAACACCATATATTTT,CASSQGPGQSSGNTIYF,TRBV7-8,17,TRBJ1-3,TRBD1
TGTGCCAGCAGCTTGACAGGGGCTGGAAACACCATATATTTT,CASSLTGAGNTIYF,TRBV5-5,14,TRBJ1-3,TRBD1
TGTGCCAGCAGCTTAGATCCAGCGGGGAGTGGAAGCGATACGCAGTATTTT,CASSLDPAGSGSDTQYF,TRBV7-2,17,TRBJ2-3,TRBD2
TGCGCCAGCAGCTTGGCCGGCGGGGGCGCTGGGCGCACAGATACGCAGTATTTT,CASSLAGGGAGRTDTQYF,TRBV5-1,18,TRBJ2-3,-